The present entry profiles one TCR beta chain with its context. What it recognizes is unknown. This CDR3 contains 13 residues. Trimming shortened V by 4 bases and J by 2 bases, and 9 bases separated the two germline ends. Germline V gene data show CDR1 as SGHAT and CDR2 as FQNNGV. With 60 Vbeta and 13 Jbeta primers, the PCR was carried out. Sequencing was performed with immunoSEQ multiplex PCR; in TCRdb, only in-frame clones are kept and a portion is missing. The sample yields roughly 150,000 clones, 80% seen once. The data stem from a study of cytomegalovirus exposure and HLA in healthy donors. Study-wide results and caveats: Later on, analysis showed that most CMV-associated TCR beta chains appeared to be HLA-restricted.

The chain couples TRBV11-2 to TRBJ2-7, with D unclear. The TCR sequence derives from a middle-aged woman in good health and CMV-seronegative. The specimen was PBMCs. The CDR3 region is CASSSPQAYEQYF. The CDR3 nucleotides read TGTGCCAGCAGCTCCCCCCAGGCCTACGAGCAGTACTTC.